This T cell receptor beta chain was retrieved from a study of blood T cell repertoires in COVID-19. Overall study: Acute and convalescent COVID-19 specimens originated in the United States, Italy and Spain.

Residents of over 20 US areas, aged about 18 to 95 years, made up the participants. Participant-given clinical history determined each cohort assignment. Per the authors' pipeline: The assay estimated nucleated cells by amplifying reference gene primers. Using immunoSEQ multiplex PCR, the repertoire was profiled, and TCRdb retains in-frame clones only, with some absent. D and trimming were read from the DNA, whereas the V and J calls and clone size are those reported in that table. The table has 300,000 to 500,000 clones, 88% seen once; the top ten hold over 0.9%. V was pared by 4 bases and J by 7 bases, with 9 bases between. The CDR3 totals 12 residues. The germline V gene encodes CDR1 SGHRS and CDR2 YFSETQ.

The sequencing sample was made of PBMCs or T cells enriched from blood (not recorded which). This rearrangement joins TRBV5-1 to TRBJ2-1, with D possibly being TRBD2 (5 bases). The clonotype originates from a woman aged 30 to 39 with acute COVID-19. CDR3 in amino acids: CASSPPGNEQFF. In nucleotides, the CDR3 is TGCGCCAGCAGCCCACCGGGGAATGAGCAGTTCTTC.